This record concerns one T cell receptor beta chain sequence. Original handling: Estimation of nucleated cell counts was performed using reference gene primer amplification. The protocol was immunoSEQ multiplex PCR, while the TCRdb copy is restricted to in-frame clones and leaves out a portion. D and trimming were read from the DNA, whereas the V and J calls and clone size are those reported in that table. The sample has hundreds of thousands of clones; about nine tenths are singletons. This CDR3 is 14 amino acids long. The ends were cut back, 2 bases at V and 2 bases at J, with 10 bases in the middle. Germline CDR1 is LNHDA and CDR2 is SQIVND (reference sequence). This sample was taken from a study of blood T cell repertoires in COVID-19. As for the study in general: COVID-19 samples, acute and convalescent, were from the United States, Italy and Spain. PBMCs, B-cell-depleted T cells, or T cells were the source of the cDNA or gDNA that made up the material.

The sequence was collected from a man between 50 and 59 years old with acute or convalescent COVID-19. Source material: peripheral blood. The rearrangement joins TRBV19 to TRBJ2-7, with D perhaps TRBD1 (5 bases). The CDR3 bases are TGTGCCAGTAGTATATCAGGGTCTGCCTACGAGCAGTACTTC. It codes for CASSISGSAYEQYF.